What follows describes a single T cell receptor beta chain. This entry belongs to a study of blood T cell repertoires in COVID-19. Looking at the study overall: PBMCs, B-cell-depleted T cells, or T cells were the source of the cDNA or gDNA that made up the material.

The germline V gene encodes CDR1 KGHDR and CDR2 SFDVKD. V was pared by 7 bases and J by 6 bases, with 23 bases of the junction left unmatched. This CDR3 has 19 amino acids. Sequencing used immunoSEQ multiplex PCR; TCRdb keeps in-frame clones, though not all of them. The sample carries about 320,000 clones, around 88% recorded once. The clonotype comes from a woman in her twenties or thirties with COVID-19, enrolled during active disease. Sample: peripheral blood. The gene calls are TRBV24-1 and TRBJ2-7, with TRBD2 identical over 10 bases. Written as DNA, the CDR3 is TGTGCCACCAGGAAGAAAAGCGGCTTTGCCGGGACTAGCGAGGGCGAGCAGTACGTC. Residues: CATRKKSGFAGTSEGEQYV.